This section outlines one TCR beta chain sequence together with its context. The Seattle patients, enrolled during active infection, were followed longitudinally. V shed 3 bases, J shed 9 bases, and the junction held 11 bases outside the gene matches. The CDR3 loop spans 17 amino acids. Germline V lookup: CDR1 LGHNA, CDR2 YSLEER. Measured with immunoSEQ multiplex PCR; TCRdb has only the in-frame clones, and not every one. The table has roughly 380,000 clones, about 91% seen once; the top ten hold about 1.6%. This entry belongs to a study of blood T cell repertoires in COVID-19. Across the whole study: Both acute and convalescent COVID-19 samples were obtained from the United States, Italy and Spain. T cells, B-cell-depleted T cells, or PBMCs supplied cDNA or gDNA.

The sequenced sample consisted of peripheral blood. This sequence originates from a woman between 40 and 50 years old with COVID-19, enrolled during active disease. The chain uses TRBV4-3 and TRBJ1-6, with 10 bases that match TRBD1. The CDR3 loop is CASSHGTGEDFGSPLHF. The CDR3 DNA is TGCGCCAGCAGCCATGGGACAGGGGAGGATTTTGGTTCACCCCTCCACTTT.